Reported below is one TCR beta chain. Other DNA variants within this sample encode the same CDR3. The data are from a study of blood T cell repertoires in COVID-19. Study details: Material from acute and convalescent COVID-19 was sourced from the United States, Italy and Spain. Sources were T cells, B-cell-depleted T cells, or PBMCs; the material itself was cDNA or gDNA.

The Seattle patients joined while their infection was active and were tracked longitudinally afterward. In the original processing: Scientists estimated how many nucleated cells there were by amplifying reference gene primers. Generated by immunoSEQ multiplex PCR, the TCRdb table keeps only in-frame clones and is missing some. Clonal size and the V and J genes are those of that table, whereas D and trimming came from the DNA. Among 75,000 to 85,000 clones listed, around 84% were seen once. This CDR3 has 15 amino acids. From germline, CDR1 is SGDLS and CDR2 YYNGEE. With V trimmed by 2 bases and J by 1 base, 0 bases remained unmatched.

The TCR sequence derives from a man aged 55 to 70 with COVID-19, enrolled during active disease. Sequenced input: peripheral blood. This sequence joins TRBV9 and TRBJ2-3; 11 bases fit TRBD2. DNA for the CDR3: TGTGCCAGCAGCGTGGGACTAGCGGGCACAGATACGCAGTATTTT. Amino acids: CASSVGLAGTDTQYF. The full variable domain, in which reference TRBV9 and TRBJ2-3 provide the parts outside the CDR3, is DSGVTQTPKHLITATGQRVTLRCSPRSGDLSVYWYQQSLDQGLQFLIQYYNGEERAKGNILERFSAQQFPDLHSELNLSSLELGDSALYFCASSVGLAGTDTQYFGPGTRLTVL.